The clone carrying this TCR beta chain was counted ten times or more. CDR3 length: 15 residues. V was cut by 5 bases and J by 9 bases, with 17 bases left in between. Per germline, CDR1 MNHEY and CDR2 SMNVEV (reference sequence). The data were obtained in a study of patients and donors after allogeneic stem cell transplantation. TCRdb itself ran the RT-PCR reads through MiXCR, one entry per CDR3 protein. The table lists about 87,000 distinct CDR3 sequences, 4.5% to 5% of them singletons. Material for sequencing was blood, either unsorted or a sorted T cell fraction (not recorded which). This receptor was obtained from a human donor who was either an allogeneic HSCT recipient or a stem cell or donor lymphocyte infusion donor (not recorded which). It is not recorded whose cells these are; they may come from a transplant donor. This rearrangement joins TRBV27 to TRBJ1-6; D is perhaps TRBD1 (5 bases). The CDR3 coding sequence is TGTGCCAGCAGTCGGGACCCAGGGCCTAGTTCACCCCTCCACTTT. Its protein product is CASSRDPGPSSPLHF.